A single T cell receptor (beta chain) is shown here with its context. The data belong to a study of OX40 agonist ivuxolimab in advanced cancers. Study information: It was ivuxolimab, an agonistic anti-OX40 (CD134) antibody, that patients were treated with.

The protocol was immunoSEQ multiplex PCR, while the TCRdb copy is restricted to in-frame clones and leaves out a portion. The sample carries approximately 70,000 clones, roughly four fifths recorded once. V lost 5 bases and J lost 2, with 13 bases in between. The CDR3 covers 15 residues. The germline gives CDR1 SGHTA, CDR2 FQGNSA. The sequence was collected from an adult with an advanced solid tumor such as melanoma, head and neck, liver or kidney cancer. The genes are TRBV7-2 and TRBJ1-3, with D perhaps TRBD1 (6 bases). This specimen was CD4+ or CD8+ T cells sorted from blood, taken in a trial of the OX40 agonist ivuxolimab. CDR3 nucleotide sequence: TGTGCCAGCAGCCTCGGGGGGGCGGCTGGAAACACCATATATTTT. Residues: CASSLGGAAGNTIYF.